This TCR beta chain comes out of a study of response to subunit inactivated influenza vaccine. Using its own MiXCR run on the RT-PCR reads, TCRdb lists one record per CDR3 protein. The sample consists of 400,000 to 550,000 distinct CDR3 sequences, approximately 24% of them appearing once. The length of the CDR3 is 17 residues. V gave up 0 bases and J gave up 6 bases; unmatched junction bases: 5. Germline V gene sequence: CDR1 ENHRY, CDR2 SYGVKD. The table lists this clonotype with a few counts. This specimen was CD4+ T cells sorted from PBMCs, taken approximately 5 days after vaccination. This TCR was sampled from a man aged 50-59 years who received an inactivated influenza vaccine. The chain links TRBV10-3 to TRBJ2-2; 12 positions agree with TRBD2. CDR3 sequence: CAISESRLAGASGELFF. In DNA form, the CDR3 reads TGTGCCATCAGTGAGTCGAGACTAGCGGGAGCCTCCGGGGAGCTGTTTTTT.